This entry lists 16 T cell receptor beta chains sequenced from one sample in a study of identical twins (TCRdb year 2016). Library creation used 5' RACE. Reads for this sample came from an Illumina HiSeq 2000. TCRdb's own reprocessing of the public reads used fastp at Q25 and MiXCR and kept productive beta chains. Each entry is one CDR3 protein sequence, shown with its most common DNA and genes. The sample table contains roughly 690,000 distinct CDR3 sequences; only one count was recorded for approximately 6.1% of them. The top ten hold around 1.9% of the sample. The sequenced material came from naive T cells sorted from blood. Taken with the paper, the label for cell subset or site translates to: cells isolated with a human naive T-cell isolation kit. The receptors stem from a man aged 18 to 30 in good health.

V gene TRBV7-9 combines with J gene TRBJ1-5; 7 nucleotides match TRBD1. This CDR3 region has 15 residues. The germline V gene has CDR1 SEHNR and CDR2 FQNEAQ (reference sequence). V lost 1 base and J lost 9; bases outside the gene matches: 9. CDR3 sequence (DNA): TGTGCCAGCAGCTTAGGTGGGGCAGGGGGTCCGCCCCAGCATTTT. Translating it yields CASSLGGAGGPPQHF.

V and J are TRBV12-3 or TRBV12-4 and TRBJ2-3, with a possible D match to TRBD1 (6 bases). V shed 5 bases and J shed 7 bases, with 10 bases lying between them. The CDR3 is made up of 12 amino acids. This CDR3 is CASSRGGYTQYF. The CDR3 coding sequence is TGTGCCAGCAGTCGAGGGGGTTATACGCAGTATTTT.

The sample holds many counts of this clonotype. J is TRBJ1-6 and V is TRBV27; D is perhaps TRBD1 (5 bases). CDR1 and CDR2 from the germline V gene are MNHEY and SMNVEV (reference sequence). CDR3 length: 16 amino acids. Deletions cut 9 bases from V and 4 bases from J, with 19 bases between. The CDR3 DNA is TGTGCCAGTGGGGGACTCTTACTCCCTTATAATTCACCCCTCCACTTT. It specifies CASGGLLLPYNSPLHF.

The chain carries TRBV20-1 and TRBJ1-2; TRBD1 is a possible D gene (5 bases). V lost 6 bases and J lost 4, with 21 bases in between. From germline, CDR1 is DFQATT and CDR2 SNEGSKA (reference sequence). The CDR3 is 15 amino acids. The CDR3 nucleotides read TGCAGTGCCCCGGCCCCTAGCGGGGGTCCCTATGGCTACACCTTC. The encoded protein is CSAPAPSGGPYGYTF.

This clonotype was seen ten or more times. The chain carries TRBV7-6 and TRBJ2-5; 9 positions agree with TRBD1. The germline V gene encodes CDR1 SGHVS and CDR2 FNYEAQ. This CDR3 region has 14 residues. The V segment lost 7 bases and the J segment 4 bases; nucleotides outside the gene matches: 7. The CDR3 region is CASTLGTGSETQYF. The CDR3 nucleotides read TGTGCCAGCACGCTTGGGACAGGGTCAGAGACCCAGTACTTC. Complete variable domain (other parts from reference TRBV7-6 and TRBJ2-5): GAGVSQSPRYKVTKRGQDVALRCDPISGHVSLYWYRQALGQGPEFLTYFNYEAQQDKSGLPNDRFSAERPEGSISTLTIQRTEQRDSAMYRCASTLGTGSETQYFGPGTRLLVL.

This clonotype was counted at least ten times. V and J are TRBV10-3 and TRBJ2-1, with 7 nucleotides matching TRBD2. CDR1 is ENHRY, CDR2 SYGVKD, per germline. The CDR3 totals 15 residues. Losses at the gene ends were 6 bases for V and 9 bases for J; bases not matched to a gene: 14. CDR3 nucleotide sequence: TGTGCCATCAGAGCCTCTACGGGACTAATGACTGAGCAGTTCTTC. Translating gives CAIRASTGLMTEQFF.

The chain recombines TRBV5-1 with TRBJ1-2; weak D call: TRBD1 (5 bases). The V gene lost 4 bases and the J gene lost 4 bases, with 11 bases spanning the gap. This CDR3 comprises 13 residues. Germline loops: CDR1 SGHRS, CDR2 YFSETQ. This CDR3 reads CASSRDPGYGYTF. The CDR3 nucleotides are TGCGCCAGCAGCAGGGACCCGGGCTATGGCTACACCTTC. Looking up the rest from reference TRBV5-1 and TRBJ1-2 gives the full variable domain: KAGVTQTPRYLIKTRGQQVTLSCSPISGHRSVSWYQQTPGQGLQFLFEYFSETQRNKGNFPGRFSGRQFSNSRSEMNVSTLELGDSALYLCASSRDPGYGYTFGSGTRLTVV.

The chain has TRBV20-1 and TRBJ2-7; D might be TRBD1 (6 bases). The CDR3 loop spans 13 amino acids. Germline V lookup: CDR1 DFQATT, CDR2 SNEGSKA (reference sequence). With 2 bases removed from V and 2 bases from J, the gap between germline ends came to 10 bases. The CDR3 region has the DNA TGCAGTGCTAGACTGGGACAAGCCTACGAGCAGTACTTC. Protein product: CSARLGQAYEQYF.

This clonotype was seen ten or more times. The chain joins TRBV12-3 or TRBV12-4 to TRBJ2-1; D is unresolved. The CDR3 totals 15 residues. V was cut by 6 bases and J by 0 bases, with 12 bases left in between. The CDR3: CASSRTQSSYNEQFF. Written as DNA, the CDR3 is TGTGCCAGCAGCCGAACTCAAAGCTCCTACAATGAGCAGTTCTTC.

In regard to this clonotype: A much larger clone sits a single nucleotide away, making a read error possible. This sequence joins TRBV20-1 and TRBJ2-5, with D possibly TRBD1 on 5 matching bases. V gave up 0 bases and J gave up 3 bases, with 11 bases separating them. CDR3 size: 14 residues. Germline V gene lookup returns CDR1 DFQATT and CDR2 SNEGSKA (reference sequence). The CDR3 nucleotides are TGCAGTGCTAGAGATCAAGTAGGGGAAGAGACCCAGTACTTC. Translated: CSARDQVGEETQYF.

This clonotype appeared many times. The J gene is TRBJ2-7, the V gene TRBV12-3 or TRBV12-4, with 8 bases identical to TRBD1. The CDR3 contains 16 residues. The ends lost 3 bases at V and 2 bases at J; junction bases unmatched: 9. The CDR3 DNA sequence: TGTGCCAGCAGTTTGGGGGGACAGGCAGGCACCTACGAGCAGTACTTC. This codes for CASSLGGQAGTYEQYF.

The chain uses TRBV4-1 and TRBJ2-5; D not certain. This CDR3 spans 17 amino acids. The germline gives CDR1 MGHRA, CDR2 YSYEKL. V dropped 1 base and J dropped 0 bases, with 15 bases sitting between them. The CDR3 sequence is CASSQVVANSYQETQYF. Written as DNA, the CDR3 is TGCGCCAGCAGCCAAGTGGTGGCAAACTCCTACCAAGAGACCCAGTACTTC.

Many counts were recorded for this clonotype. The CDR3 reads CASSPTTGQETQYF. The CDR3 DNA sequence: TGTGCCAGCAGCCCAACTACAGGGCAAGAGACCCAGTACTTC. This chain joins TRBV12-3 or TRBV12-4 and TRBJ2-5; weak D call: TRBD1 (6 bases). The CDR3 runs to 14 residues. Trimming removed 6 bases from V and 2 bases from J, with 13 bases in between.

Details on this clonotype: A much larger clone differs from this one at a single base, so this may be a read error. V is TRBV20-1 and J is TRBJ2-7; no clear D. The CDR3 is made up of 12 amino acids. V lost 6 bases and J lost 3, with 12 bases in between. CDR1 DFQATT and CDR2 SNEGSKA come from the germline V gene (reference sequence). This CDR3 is CSAPRVHYEQYF. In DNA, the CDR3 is TGCAGTGCACCCCGGGTCCACTACGAGCAGTACTTC.

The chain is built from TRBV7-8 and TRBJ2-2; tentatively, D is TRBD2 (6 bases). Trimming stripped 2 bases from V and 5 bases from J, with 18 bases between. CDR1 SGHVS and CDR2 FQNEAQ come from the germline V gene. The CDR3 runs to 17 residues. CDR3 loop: CASSLSDSGGYTGELFF. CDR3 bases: TGTGCCAGCAGCTTATCCGACTCCGGGGGTTATACCGGGGAGCTGTTTTTT. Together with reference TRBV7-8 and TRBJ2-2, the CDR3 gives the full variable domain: GAGVSQSPRYKVAKRGQDVALRCDPISGHVSLFWYQQALGQGPEFLTYFQNEAQLDKSGLPSDRFFAERPEGSVSTLKIQRTQQEDSAVYLCASSLSDSGGYTGELFFGEGSRLTVL.

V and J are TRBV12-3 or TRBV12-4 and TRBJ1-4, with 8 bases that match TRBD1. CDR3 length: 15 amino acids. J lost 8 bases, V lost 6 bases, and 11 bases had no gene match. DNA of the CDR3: TGTGCCAGCAGCCAATCGGACAGGGACGGGGAAAAACTGTTTTTT. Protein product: CASSQSDRDGEKLFF.